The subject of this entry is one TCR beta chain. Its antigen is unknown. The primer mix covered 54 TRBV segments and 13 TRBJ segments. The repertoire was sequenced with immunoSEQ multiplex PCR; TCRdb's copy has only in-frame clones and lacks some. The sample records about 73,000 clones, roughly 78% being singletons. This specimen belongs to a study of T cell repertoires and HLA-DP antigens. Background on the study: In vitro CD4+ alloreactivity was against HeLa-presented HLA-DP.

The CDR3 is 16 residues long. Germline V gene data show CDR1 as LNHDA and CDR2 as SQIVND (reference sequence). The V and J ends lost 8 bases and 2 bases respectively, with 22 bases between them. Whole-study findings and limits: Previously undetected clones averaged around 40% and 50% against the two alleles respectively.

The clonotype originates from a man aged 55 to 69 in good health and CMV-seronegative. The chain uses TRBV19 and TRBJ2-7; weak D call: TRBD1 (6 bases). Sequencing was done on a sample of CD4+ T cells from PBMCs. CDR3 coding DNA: TGTGCCAGTCGTAATGGGGGCTTAGGGTCGACCTACGAGCAGTACGTC. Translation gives CASRNGGLGSTYEQYV.